This T cell receptor (beta chain) originates from a study of naive and memory T cell subsets. Both TRBC1 and TRBC2 were covered by a beta constant-region primer of two equimolar oligonucleotides. An oligonucleotide with the SP2 primer and a 12-nucleotide UMI was ligated to the cDNA 3' end. Ligated cDNA was amplified by four rounds of PCR with nested alpha and beta constant-region primers and SP2. TCRdb re-called the UMI-ligation and nested PCR reads through MiXCR, storing one row per CDR3 protein. The repertoire holds over 20,000 distinct CDR3 sequences, with roughly 11% as singletons. This TCR was sampled from a human donor in good health. Sequenced material: central memory CD8+ T cells from blood.

In DNA, the CDR3 is TGTGCCAGCAGCCCCCGGACAGGGGGCTACGAGCAGTACTTC. Its translation is CASSPRTGGYEQYF. This chain links TRBV7-6 with TRBJ2-7; TRBD1 agrees at 10 bases. The germline gives CDR1 SGHVS, CDR2 FNYEAQ. With V trimmed by 5 bases and J by 3 bases, 4 bases remained unmatched. The CDR3 has 14 residues.